This T cell receptor beta chain was found in a study of T cells after yellow fever vaccination. Study-wide context: Fractions low in cell number were prepared with SMART-Seq v4 Ultra Low Input. Study outcomes and limitations: Boosting was followed by the reappearance of most primary-vaccination clones (approximately 95% CD4, 70% to 90% CD8).

A process of 5'RACE template switching, which added a universal primer site and UMIs, was used to make TCR cDNA. Using its own MiXCR run on the 5' RACE reads, TCRdb lists one record per CDR3 protein. Here the sample spans a few hundred thousand distinct CDR3 sequences, around 13% being singletons. This clonotype has a handful of counts. No antigen is known for it. V lost 2 bases and J 11 bases, leaving 10 bases between the germline ends. CDR3 length: 12 amino acids. The receptor comes from a man between 18 and 29 years old who received the YFV17D yellow fever vaccine. The V call is TRBV12-3 or TRBV12-4, the J call TRBJ1-3; D perhaps matches TRBD1 (6 bases). The input for sequencing was CD4+ T cells sorted from PBMCs, taken 15 days after the yellow fever booster vaccination. The CDR3 sequence is CASSLRKGAIYF. The CDR3 DNA reads TGTGCCAGCAGTTTAAGGAAGGGGGCCATATATTTT.